These T cell receptor beta chains were read from a single sample in a study of T cell responses to AZD1222 COVID-19 vaccine. The data were produced by immunoSEQ multiplex PCR, yet TCRdb's version contains in-frame clones alone and is incomplete. The table records about 83,000 clones, approximately 90% of them present only once. This sample comprised peripheral blood, obtained on day 0 of MenACWY control vaccination. These receptors came from an adult in good health. The CDR3 runs from the conserved cysteine through the conserved F or W. The order of the fields is CDR3 DNA, CDR3 protein, V gene, J gene, D gene, clone size. D genes are given only for firm matches. The size field is filled for only some rows; it gives once, few, many or a size class.

CDR3 DNA: TGTGCCAGCAGCGGGACCCGCACTGAAGCTTTCTTT; CDR3 protein: CASSGTRTEAFF; V gene: TRBV28; J gene: TRBJ1-1; D gene: .; clone size: .
CDR3 DNA: TGTGCCAGCAGCCTTGACAGGCACTCTGGAAACACCATATATTTT; CDR3 protein: CASSLDRHSGNTIYF; V gene: TRBV5-4; J gene: TRBJ1-3; D gene: .; clone size: .
CDR3 DNA: TGTGCCAGCAGTTACGCTGGGGCGCCCAATGAGCAGTTCTTC; CDR3 protein: CASSYAGAPNEQFF; V gene: TRBV6-5; J gene: TRBJ2-1; D gene: .; clone size: .
CDR3 DNA: TGTGCCAGTAGTACCCGGATCACAGATACGCAGTATTTT; CDR3 protein: CASSTRITDTQYF; V gene: TRBV19; J gene: TRBJ2-3; D gene: .; clone size: .
CDR3 DNA: TGTGCCAGCAGCTCGACTAGCGGGAACTACGAGCAGTACTTC; CDR3 protein: CASSSTSGNYEQYF; V gene: TRBV7-2; J gene: TRBJ2-7; D gene: TRBD2; clone size: .
CDR3 DNA: TGTGCCAGCAGCGTAGCGGGAGGGACAGAGCAGTACTTC; CDR3 protein: CASSVAGGTEQYF; V gene: TRBV9; J gene: TRBJ2-7; D gene: TRBD2; clone size: .
CDR3 DNA: TGTGCCAGCAGTCAGGACAGTTTCTCCTACGAGCAGTACTTC; CDR3 protein: CASSQDSFSYEQYF; V gene: TRBV5-4; J gene: TRBJ2-7; D gene: .; clone size: .
CDR3 DNA: TGTGCCAGCAGTACCGGGACATACGAGCAGTACTTC; CDR3 protein: CASSTGTYEQYF; V gene: TRBV12-3/TRBV12-4; J gene: TRBJ2-7; D gene: .; clone size: .
CDR3 DNA: TGCGCCAGCAGCTTCGGGCGCTCCCCGACAGGACCCCAGGAAAAACTGTTTTTT; CDR3 protein: CASSFGRSPTGPQEKLFF; V gene: TRBV5-1; J gene: TRBJ1-4; D gene: .; clone size: .
CDR3 DNA: TGTGCCAGCAGTTACAATAGCGGGAGTGGAGGGAACGAGCAGTACTTC; CDR3 protein: CASSYNSGSGGNEQYF; V gene: TRBV6-2/TRBV6-3; J gene: TRBJ2-7; D gene: TRBD2; clone size: .
CDR3 DNA: TGTGCCAGCAGTTACGAGGGCAGGGACCAACCTAGCACAGATACGCAGTATTTT; CDR3 protein: CASSYEGRDQPSTDTQYF; V gene: TRBV6-2/TRBV6-3; J gene: TRBJ2-3; D gene: .; clone size: .
CDR3 DNA: TGTGCCAGCAGCTACGTTGGGACAGACACTGAAGCTTTCTTT; CDR3 protein: CASSYVGTDTEAFF; V gene: TRBV11-2; J gene: TRBJ1-1; D gene: TRBD1; clone size: .
CDR3 DNA: TGTGCCAGCAGCCCCCCTAGCGGTCCTGTCGAGCAGTACTTC; CDR3 protein: CASSPPSGPVEQYF; V gene: TRBV9; J gene: TRBJ2-7; D gene: TRBD2; clone size: .
CDR3 DNA: TGTGCCAGCAGTGAACGGGCCACCGGACAGCCCTCGAACACCGGGGAGCTGTTTTTT; CDR3 protein: CASSERATGQPSNTGELFF; V gene: TRBV6-1; J gene: TRBJ2-2; D gene: .; clone size: .
CDR3 DNA: TGTGCCAGTAACAGGGAACCCTACGAGCAGTACTTC; CDR3 protein: CASNREPYEQYF; V gene: TRBV2; J gene: TRBJ2-7; D gene: .; clone size: few
CDR3 DNA: TGTGCCAGCAGCCCTTCCCAGAACACTGAAGCTTTCTTT; CDR3 protein: CASSPSQNTEAFF; V gene: TRBV27; J gene: TRBJ1-1; D gene: .; clone size: once
CDR3 DNA: TGTGCCAGCAGCCTGTCTGAAAATGAAAAACTGTTTTTT; CDR3 protein: CASSLSENEKLFF; V gene: TRBV11-2; J gene: TRBJ1-4; D gene: .; clone size: .
CDR3 DNA: TGTGCCAGCAGCAAAAGAAGACAGGGAAGGGGAAACACCATATATTTT; CDR3 protein: CASSKRRQGRGNTIYF; V gene: TRBV21-1; J gene: TRBJ1-3; D gene: .; clone size: .
CDR3 DNA: TGTGCCACCTGGGCTGGGACTGGCGCCGGGGAGCTGTTTTTT; CDR3 protein: CATWAGTGAGELFF; V gene: TRBV2; J gene: TRBJ2-2; D gene: .; clone size: .
CDR3 DNA: TGTGCCAGCAGCTTAGCACTAGCGGGTGGCTACGAGCAGTACTTC; CDR3 protein: CASSLALAGGYEQYF; V gene: TRBV11-1; J gene: TRBJ2-7; D gene: TRBD2; clone size: .
CDR3 DNA: TGCGCCAGCAGCATACCCGGGGCTGACTCTGGAAACACCATATATTTT; CDR3 protein: CASSIPGADSGNTIYF; V gene: TRBV5-1; J gene: TRBJ1-3; D gene: .; clone size: .
CDR3 DNA: TGTGCCAGCAGTTTTGGATGGATTGGTCAGCCCCAGCATTTT; CDR3 protein: CASSFGWIGQPQHF; V gene: TRBV28; J gene: TRBJ1-5; D gene: .; clone size: .
CDR3 DNA: TGTGCCATCAGTGCGCACGGTCCTACAGGGGGCCATTCACCCCTCCACTTT; CDR3 protein: CAISAHGPTGGHSPLHF; V gene: TRBV10-3; J gene: TRBJ1-6; D gene: TRBD1; clone size: .
CDR3 DNA: TGTGCCAGCAGTTCTGGAGGGGGGATGGAGACCCAGTACTTC; CDR3 protein: CASSSGGGMETQYF; V gene: TRBV27; J gene: TRBJ2-5; D gene: .; clone size: .
CDR3 DNA: TGCAGCGTTGACACGGACTCCTACGAGCAGTACTTC; CDR3 protein: CSVDTDSYEQYF; V gene: TRBV29-1; J gene: TRBJ2-7; D gene: .; clone size: .
CDR3 DNA: TGTGCCAGCAGCCCCCGACTAGCGGGAGCGGGGGAGCAGTACTTC; CDR3 protein: CASSPRLAGAGEQYF; V gene: TRBV7-8; J gene: TRBJ2-7; D gene: TRBD2; clone size: .